This T cell receptor beta chain comes out of a study of T-cell reconstitution after alpha-beta-depleted transplantation in children. Unique molecular identifiers were incorporated when the TCRbeta library was constructed. TCRdb passed the PCR reads through MiXCR, listing each CDR3 protein once. The sample holds more than 150,000 distinct CDR3 sequences, more than 6.5% seen once. The CDR3 extends over 15 amino acids. The V gene end was trimmed by 4 bases and the J gene end by 3 bases; junction bases not matched to a gene: 8. Germline V gene lookup returns CDR1 SGHRS and CDR2 YFSETQ. In its sample, this clonotype was seen many times.

The rearrangement joins TRBV5-1 to TRBJ2-5; 8 bases are shared with TRBD1. This clonotype was sampled from a human donor who donated a stem cell graft to a child with Wiskott-Aldrich syndrome. Specimen: PBMCs from the stem cell graft donor, collected from the stem cell graft. The CDR3 spells CASSLWTGREETQYF. The CDR3 bases are TGCGCCAGCAGCCTTTGGACAGGGCGGGAAGAGACCCAGTACTTC.